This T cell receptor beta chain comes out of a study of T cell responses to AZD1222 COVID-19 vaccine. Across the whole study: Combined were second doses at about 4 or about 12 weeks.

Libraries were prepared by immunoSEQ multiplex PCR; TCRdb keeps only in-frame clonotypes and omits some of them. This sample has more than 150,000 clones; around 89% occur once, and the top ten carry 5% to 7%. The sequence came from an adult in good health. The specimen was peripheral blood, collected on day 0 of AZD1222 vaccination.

This chain's CDR3 is CASSQDPGGAKNIQYF. The DNA for the CDR3 is TGTGCCAGCAGCCAAGATCCGGGGGGAGCCAAAAACATTCAGTACTTC. This chain joins TRBV4-2 and TRBJ2-4; 7 bases match TRBD2. The germline V gene has CDR1 LGHNA and CDR2 YNFKEQ. V shed 0 bases and J 0 bases; nucleotides not matched to a gene: 2. The CDR3 totals 16 residues.